A single T cell receptor (beta chain) is shown here with its context. Antigen specificity is unknown. The data originate from a study of CD8 T cells in Susac syndrome. Random hexamers were used to reverse transcribe roughly 0.45 to 1 ug of RNA. One entry per CDR3 protein results from TCRdb running MiXCR on the immunoSEQ multiplex PCR reads. This table holds about 180,000 distinct CDR3 sequences, just under 95% found once. The germline CDR1 and CDR2 sequences are MNHEY and SVGEGT. This CDR3 has 18 residues. The J segment lost 0 bases and the V segment lost 6 bases, leaving 10 bases of the junction unmatched. The CD8+ and CD4+ T cells were negatively isolated, with the TEMRA cells enriched by FACS. Findings of the study overall: A relatively small number of individuals underwent TCR sequencing and HLA analysis. The authors found no clonal expansion in Susac syndrome CD4+ T cell repertoires.

This TCR derives from a human donor with Susac syndrome. V usage is TRBV6-2 or TRBV6-3 and J usage is TRBJ2-6, with 8 bases aligning to TRBD1. Sequenced sample: CD4+ T cells from PBMCs. The CDR3 loop reads CASRSSGTGSSGANVLTF. The CDR3 bases are TGTGCCAGCAGGTCTTCCGGGACAGGCTCCTCTGGGGCCAACGTCCTGACTTTC.